The 9 T cell receptor beta chains in this list originate from one sample, sequenced in a study of blood T cells in healthy people across ages. The use of a sample-barcoded 5' primer and a J-beta primer mix characterized a second PCR of about 6 to 11 cycles. TCRdb independently ran MiXCR on the 5' RACE reads; one entry per CDR3 protein. The profile shows some 1,500,000 distinct CDR3 sequences, 35% to 45% of them singletons. The specimen sequenced was blood. These TCRs come from a woman between 18 and 30 years old in good health.

This clonotype showed up just a few times. V and J are TRBV20-1 and TRBJ1-2; 10 bases map to TRBD1. Unmatched junction bases numbered 9, after V lost 1 base and J lost 7 bases. This CDR3 comprises 15 residues. Germline V gene lookup returns CDR1 DFQATT and CDR2 SNEGSKA (reference sequence). The CDR3 loop is CSARVPGQGVGGYTF. CDR3 coding DNA: TGCAGTGCTAGAGTCCCAGGACAGGGGGTTGGTGGCTACACCTTC.

A note on this clonotype: This sequence may be a read error, since a much larger clone differs from it by one base. The V call is TRBV24-1, the J call TRBJ2-5; 7 nucleotides line up with TRBD2. CDR1 is KGHDR, CDR2 SFDVKD, per germline. CDR3 length equals 12 residues. The CDR3 DNA sequence: TGTACCACCAGTGATTTGGGGACTACGAGGTACTTC. This translates into CTTSDLGTTRYF.

V and J are TRBV7-9 and TRBJ1-4, with D tentatively TRBD1 (5 bases). This CDR3 is built from 13 residues. V lost 6 bases, J lost 2 bases, and 7 bases lay in between. In germline, CDR1 is SEHNR, CDR2 FQNEAQ (reference sequence). The CDR3, as DNA: TGTGCCAGCAGGAGGGGTACTAATGAAAAACTGTTTTTT. Protein sequence: CASRRGTNEKLFF. The full variable domain, in which reference TRBV7-9 and TRBJ1-4 provide the parts outside the CDR3, is DTGVSQNPRHKITKRGQNVTFRCDPISEHNRLYWYRQTLGQGPEFLTYFQNEAQLEKSRLLSDRFSAERPKGSFSTLEIQRTEQGDSAMYLCASRRGTNEKLFFGSGTQLSVL.

This clonotype has only a few counts. This rearrangement joins TRBV7-8 to TRBJ2-1, with 11 positions matching TRBD2. The trim removed 3 bases at V and 3 bases at J, leaving 19 bases unmatched. The CDR3 is 21 residues long. In germline, CDR1 is SGHVS, CDR2 FQNEAQ. The CDR3 reads CASSFDGSGRAITAYYNEQFF. The CDR3 DNA sequence: TGTGCCAGCAGCTTTGATGGTAGCGGGAGGGCCATCACTGCTTACTACAATGAGCAGTTCTTC.

This clonotype was counted a few times. The chain combines TRBV7-9 with TRBJ2-1, with 9 bases identical to TRBD2. Germline V lookup: CDR1 SEHNR, CDR2 FQNEAQ (reference sequence). The length of the CDR3 is 15 residues. J was trimmed by 8 bases and V by 8 bases; bases with no gene match: 13. CDR3 amino acids: CASGPGLARFDEQFF. The CDR3 DNA follows: TGTGCCAGCGGACCGGGACTAGCCCGTTTCGATGAGCAGTTCTTC.

This clonotype was seen only a few times. The chain joins TRBV28 to TRBJ2-5; either TRBD1 or TRBD2 may fit D (5 bases each). The last part of the DNA fits TRBJ2-7 better; the J call may be wrong. This CDR3 is 15 amino acids long. From germline, CDR1 is MDHEN and CDR2 SYDVKM. The CDR3 here is CASSKGRVSLYEQYF. The CDR3 region has the DNA TGTGCCAGCAGTAAGGGACGGGTTAGCCTCTACGAGCAGTACTTC.

A word on this clonotype: At one boundary the junction diverges from the germline segment, which might be a read error. This chain joins TRBV3-1 and TRBJ2-3; unclear D gene. CDR1 and CDR2 (germline): LGHDT, YNNKEL (reference sequence). There are 14 residues in the CDR3. This chain's CDR3 is CTSSQVPFTDTQYF. The CDR3 coding sequence is TGTACCAGCAGCCAAGTTCCATTCACAGATACGCAGTATTTT.

The chain uses TRBV29-1 and TRBJ2-2, with TRBD1 identical over 7 bases. CDR1 and CDR2 from the germline V gene are SQVTM and ANQGSEA. The CDR3 spans 12 residues. V lost 8 bases and J lost 7; bases outside the gene matches: 7. Here the CDR3 reads CSTRQGGGELFF. CDR3 DNA sequence: TGCAGCACCAGACAGGGTGGCGGGGAGCTGTTTTTT.

This CDR3 reads CASSLSRSHEQYF. The CDR3 region has the DNA TGTGCCAGCAGTTTATCGAGGTCCCACGAGCAGTACTTC. The chain joins TRBV27 to TRBJ2-7; D not resolved. CDR3 length: 13 residues. Germline V lookup: CDR1 MNHEY, CDR2 SMNVEV (reference sequence). The V gene lost 0 bases and the J gene lost 5 bases, with 8 bases spanning the gap.